This T cell receptor beta chain was profiled in a study of naive and memory T cell subsets. Cells stained for CD3, CD4, CD8, CD45RA, CD27 and viability were sorted into four CD45RA/CD27 subsets. Regarding this clonotype: Its antigen is not known.

Whole-study results and caveats: Naive repertoires, especially CD8, held a few larger clonotypes, possibly memory cells re-expressing CD45RA.

This CDR3 is built from 12 residues. V dropped 3 bases and J dropped 6 bases, with 9 bases sitting between them. Germline-derived CDR1 and CDR2 are SQVTM and ANQGSEA. Two oligonucleotides, mixed equimolar, formed the beta constant-region primer covering TRBC1 and TRBC2. Four rounds of PCR amplified the ligated cDNA using nested alpha and beta constant-region primers plus SP2. TCRdb re-called the UMI-ligation and nested PCR reads with MiXCR, one entry per CDR3 protein. Among roughly 150,000 distinct CDR3 sequences listed, roughly 23% were seen once. This chain links TRBV29-1 with TRBJ2-1; D is uncertain. Sequenced sample: naive CD4+ T cells from blood. This TCR came from a human donor in good health. CDR3 nucleotides: TGCAGCGTTGAGAAAACGAGCAATGAGCAGTTCTTC. Protein sequence: CSVEKTSNEQFF.